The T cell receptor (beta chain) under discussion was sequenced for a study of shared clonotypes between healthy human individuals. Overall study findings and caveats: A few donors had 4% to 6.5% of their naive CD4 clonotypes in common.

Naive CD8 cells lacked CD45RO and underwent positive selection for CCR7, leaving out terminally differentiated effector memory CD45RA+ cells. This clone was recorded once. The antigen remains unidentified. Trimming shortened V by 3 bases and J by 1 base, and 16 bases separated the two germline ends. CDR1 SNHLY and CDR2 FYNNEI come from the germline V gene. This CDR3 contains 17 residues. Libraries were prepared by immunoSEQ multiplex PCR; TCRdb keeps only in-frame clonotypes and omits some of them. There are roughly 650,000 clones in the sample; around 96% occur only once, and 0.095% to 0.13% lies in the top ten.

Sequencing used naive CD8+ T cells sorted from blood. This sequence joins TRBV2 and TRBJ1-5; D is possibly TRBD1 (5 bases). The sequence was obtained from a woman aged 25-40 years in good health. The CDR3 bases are TGTGCCAGCAGTGATTGGGTCCCCGGGGGAAGCAATCAGCCCCAGCATTTT. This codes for CASSDWVPGGSNQPQHF.